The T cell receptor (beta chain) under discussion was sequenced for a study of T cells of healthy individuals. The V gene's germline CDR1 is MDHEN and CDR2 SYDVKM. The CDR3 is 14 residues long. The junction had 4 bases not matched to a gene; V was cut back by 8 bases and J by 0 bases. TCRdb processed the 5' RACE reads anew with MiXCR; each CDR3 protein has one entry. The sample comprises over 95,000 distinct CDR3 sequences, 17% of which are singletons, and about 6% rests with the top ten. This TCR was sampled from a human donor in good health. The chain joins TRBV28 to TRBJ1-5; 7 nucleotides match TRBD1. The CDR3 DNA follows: TGTGCCAGCGTAGACAGGGCTAGCAATCAGCCCCAGCATTTT. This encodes CASVDRASNQPQHF. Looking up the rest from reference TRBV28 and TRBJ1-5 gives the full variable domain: DVKVTQSSRYLVKRTGEKVFLECVQDMDHENMFWYRQDPGLGLRLIYFSYDVKMKEKGDIPEGYSVSREKKERFSLILESASTNQTSMYLCASVDRASNQPQHFGDGTRLSIL.